These 3 T cell receptor beta chains share one sample of origin, sequenced in a study of CD8+ T cells in alopecia areata. Extraction of RNA preceded its reverse transcription into cDNA, which served as the sequencing template. This table comes from immunoSEQ multiplex PCR, and its TCRdb copy is limited to in-frame clones, with some not included. The data show 100,000 to 120,000 clones, roughly 64% seen once. Sequences were obtained from CD8+ T cells sorted from blood. The receptors were sampled from a human donor in good health.

The chain couples TRBV14 to TRBJ1-1, with TRBD1 matching over 7 bases. Germline V gene data show CDR1 as SGHDN and CDR2 as FVKESK. The CDR3 consists of 13 residues. Trimming at V came to 2 bases and at J to 8 bases, leaving 5 bases not matched to a gene. For the CDR3, the DNA is TGTGCCAGCAGCCAATTGCAGGGGGGGGAAGCTTTCTTT. Translation: CASSQLQGGEAFF. The variable domain in full, completed from reference TRBV14 and TRBJ1-1, reads EAGVTQFPSHSVIEKGQTVTLRCDPISGHDNLYWYRRVMGKEIKFLLHFVKESKQDESGMPNNRFLAERTGGTYSTLKVQPAELEDSGVYFCASSQLQGGEAFFGQGTRLTVV.

V usage is TRBV19 and J usage is TRBJ2-1; TRBD2 matches 13 bases. This CDR3 region has 18 residues. The germline CDR1 and CDR2 sequences are LNHDA and SQIVND (reference sequence). J gave up 5 bases and V 5 bases, and 12 bases lay outside the gene matches. DNA for the CDR3: TGTGCCAGTAGTCCTTGGACTAGCGGGGGATTATTGAACAATGAGCAGTTCTTC. It codes for CASSPWTSGGLLNNEQFF.

The rearrangement links TRBV27 to TRBJ1-6, with D maybe TRBD1 (5 bases). Germline loops: CDR1 MNHEY, CDR2 SMNVEV (reference sequence). The CDR3 extends over 12 amino acids. The germline V and J ends were trimmed by 3 bases and 16 bases, with 13 bases remaining between them. In DNA form, the CDR3 reads TGTGCCAGCAGTTTTCTCTGGGACGCACTCCACTTT. As protein: CASSFLWDALHF.